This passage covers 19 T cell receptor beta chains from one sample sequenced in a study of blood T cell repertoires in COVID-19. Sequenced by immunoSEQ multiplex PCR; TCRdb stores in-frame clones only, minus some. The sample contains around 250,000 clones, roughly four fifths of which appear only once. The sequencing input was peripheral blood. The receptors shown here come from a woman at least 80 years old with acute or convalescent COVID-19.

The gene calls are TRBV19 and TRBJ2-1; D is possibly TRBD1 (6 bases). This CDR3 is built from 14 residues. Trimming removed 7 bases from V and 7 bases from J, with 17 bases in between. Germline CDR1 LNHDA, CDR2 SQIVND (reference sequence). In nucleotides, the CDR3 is TGTGCCAGTAATCCGGCGACAGGCTTTAATGAGCAGTTCTTC. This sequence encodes CASNPATGFNEQFF.

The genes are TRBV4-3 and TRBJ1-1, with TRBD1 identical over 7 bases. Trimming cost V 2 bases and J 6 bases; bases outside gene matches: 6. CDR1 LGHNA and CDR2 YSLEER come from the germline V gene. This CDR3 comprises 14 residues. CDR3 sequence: CASSQQTGLAEAFF. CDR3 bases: TGCGCCAGCAGCCAACAGACAGGGTTGGCTGAAGCTTTCTTT.

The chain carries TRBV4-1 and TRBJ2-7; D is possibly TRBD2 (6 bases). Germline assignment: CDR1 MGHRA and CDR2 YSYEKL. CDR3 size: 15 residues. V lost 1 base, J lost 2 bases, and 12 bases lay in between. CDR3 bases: TGCGCCAGCAGCCAAGGATTAGCGGATGCCTACGAGCAGTACTTC. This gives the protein CASSQGLADAYEQYF.

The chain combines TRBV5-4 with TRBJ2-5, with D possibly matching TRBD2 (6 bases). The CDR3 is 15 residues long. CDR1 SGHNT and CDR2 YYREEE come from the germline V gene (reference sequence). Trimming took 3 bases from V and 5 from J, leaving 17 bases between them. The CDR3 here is CASSSRAGRDETQYF. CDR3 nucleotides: TGTGCCAGCAGCTCGCGTGCAGGGCGGGACGAGACCCAGTACTTC.

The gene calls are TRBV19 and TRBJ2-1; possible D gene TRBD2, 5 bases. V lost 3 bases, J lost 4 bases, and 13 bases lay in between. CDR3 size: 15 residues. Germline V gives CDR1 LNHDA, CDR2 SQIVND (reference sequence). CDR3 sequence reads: CASSMRVSSYNEQFF. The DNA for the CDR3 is TGTGCCAGTAGTATGAGGGTCTCTTCATACAATGAGCAGTTCTTC.

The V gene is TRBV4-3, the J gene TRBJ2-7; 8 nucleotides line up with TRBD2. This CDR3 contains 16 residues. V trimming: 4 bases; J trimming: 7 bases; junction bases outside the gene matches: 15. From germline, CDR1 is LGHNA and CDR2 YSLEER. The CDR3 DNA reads TGCGCCAGCAGCCTGACACCCGGGACTAGATACGAAGAGCAGTACTTC. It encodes CASSLTPGTRYEEQYF.

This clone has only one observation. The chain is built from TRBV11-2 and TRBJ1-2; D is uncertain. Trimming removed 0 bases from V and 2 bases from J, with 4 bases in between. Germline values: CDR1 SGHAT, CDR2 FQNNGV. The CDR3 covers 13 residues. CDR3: CASSLDGNYGYTF. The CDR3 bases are TGTGCCAGCAGCTTAGACGGGAACTATGGCTACACCTTC. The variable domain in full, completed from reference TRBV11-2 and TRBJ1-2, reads EAGVAQSPRYKIIEKRQSVAFWCNPISGHATLYWYQQILGQGPKLLIQFQNNGVVDDSQLPKDRFSAERLKGVDSTLKIQPAKLEDSAVYLCASSLDGNYGYTFGSGTRLTVV.

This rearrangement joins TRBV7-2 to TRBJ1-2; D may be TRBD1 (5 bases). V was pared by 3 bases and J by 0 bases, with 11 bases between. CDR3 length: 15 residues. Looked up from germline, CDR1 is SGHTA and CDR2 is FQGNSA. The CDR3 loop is CASSLGGISNYGYTF. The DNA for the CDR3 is TGTGCCAGCAGCTTGGGGGGAATCTCTAACTATGGCTACACCTTC.

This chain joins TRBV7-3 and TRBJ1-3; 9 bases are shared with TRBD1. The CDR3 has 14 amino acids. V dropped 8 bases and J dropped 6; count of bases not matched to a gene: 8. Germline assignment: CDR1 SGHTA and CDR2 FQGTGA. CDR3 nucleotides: TGTGCCAGCCCGGGACAGGGCCCCGAAAACACCATATATTTT. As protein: CASPGQGPENTIYF.

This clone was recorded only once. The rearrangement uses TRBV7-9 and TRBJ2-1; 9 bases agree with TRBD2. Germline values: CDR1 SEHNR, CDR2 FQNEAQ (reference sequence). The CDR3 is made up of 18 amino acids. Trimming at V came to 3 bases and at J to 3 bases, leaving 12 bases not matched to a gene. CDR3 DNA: TGTGCCAGCAGCTTCATTCTAGCGGGGTCCCTACACTACAATGAGCAGTTCTTC. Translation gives CASSFILAGSLHYNEQFF.

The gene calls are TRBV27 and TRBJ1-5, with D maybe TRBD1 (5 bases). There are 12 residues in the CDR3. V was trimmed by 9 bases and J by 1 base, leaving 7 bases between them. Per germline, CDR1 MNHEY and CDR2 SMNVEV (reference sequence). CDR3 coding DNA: TGTGCCAGGGACAAGAGCAATCAGCCCCAGCATTTT. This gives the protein CARDKSNQPQHF.

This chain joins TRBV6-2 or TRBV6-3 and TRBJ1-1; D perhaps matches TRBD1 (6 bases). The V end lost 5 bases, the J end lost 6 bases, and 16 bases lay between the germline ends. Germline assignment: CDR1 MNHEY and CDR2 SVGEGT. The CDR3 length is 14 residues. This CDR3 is CASSRTARAPEAFF. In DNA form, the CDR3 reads TGTGCCAGCAGTCGGACAGCCCGGGCCCCTGAAGCTTTCTTT.

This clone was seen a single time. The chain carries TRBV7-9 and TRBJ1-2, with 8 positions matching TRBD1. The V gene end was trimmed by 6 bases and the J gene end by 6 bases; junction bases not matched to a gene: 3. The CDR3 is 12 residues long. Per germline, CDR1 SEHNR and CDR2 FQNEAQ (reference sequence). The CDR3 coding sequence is TGTGCCAGCAGTCTGACAGGGGATGGCTACACCTTC. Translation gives CASSLTGDGYTF.

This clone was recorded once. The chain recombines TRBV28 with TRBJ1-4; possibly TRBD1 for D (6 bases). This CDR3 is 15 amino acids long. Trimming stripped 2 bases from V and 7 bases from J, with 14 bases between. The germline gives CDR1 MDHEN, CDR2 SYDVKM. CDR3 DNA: TGTGCCAGCAGTTTAGGGGGCGCCCGGGGTGAAAAACTGTTTTTT. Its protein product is CASSLGGARGEKLFF.

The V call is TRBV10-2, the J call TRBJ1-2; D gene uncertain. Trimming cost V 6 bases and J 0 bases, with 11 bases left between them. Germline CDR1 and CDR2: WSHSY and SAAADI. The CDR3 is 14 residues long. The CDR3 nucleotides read TGCGCCAGCAGAGATCCGGGGTCTAACTATGGCTACACCTTC. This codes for CASRDPGSNYGYTF.

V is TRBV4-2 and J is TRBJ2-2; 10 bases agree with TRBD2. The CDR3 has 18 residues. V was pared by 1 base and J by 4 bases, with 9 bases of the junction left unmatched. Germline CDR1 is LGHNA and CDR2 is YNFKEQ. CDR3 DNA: TGTGCCAGCAGCCAAGTCCAGCTAGCGGGAGAGCTCACCGGGGAGCTGTTTTTT. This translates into CASSQVQLAGELTGELFF.

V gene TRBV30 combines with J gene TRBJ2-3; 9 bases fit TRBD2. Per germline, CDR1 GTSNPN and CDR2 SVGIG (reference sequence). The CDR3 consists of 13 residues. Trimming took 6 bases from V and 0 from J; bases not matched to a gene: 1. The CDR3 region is CACTSGSTDTQYF. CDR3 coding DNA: TGTGCCTGTACTAGCGGGAGCACAGATACGCAGTATTTT.

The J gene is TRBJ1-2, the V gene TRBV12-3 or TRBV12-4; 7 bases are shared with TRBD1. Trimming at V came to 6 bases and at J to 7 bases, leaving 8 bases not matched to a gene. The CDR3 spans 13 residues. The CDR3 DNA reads TGTGCCAGCAGCCCTGACAGGGCGAGTGGCTACACCTTC. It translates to CASSPDRASGYTF.

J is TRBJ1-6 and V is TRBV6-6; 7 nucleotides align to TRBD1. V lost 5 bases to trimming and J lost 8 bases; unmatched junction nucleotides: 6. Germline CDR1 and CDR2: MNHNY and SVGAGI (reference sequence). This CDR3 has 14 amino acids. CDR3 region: CASSNTGADSPLHF. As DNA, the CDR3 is TGTGCCAGCAGTAATACAGGGGCGGATTCACCCCTCCACTTT.